These 14 T cell receptor beta chains share one sample of origin, sequenced in a study of T cell repertoires in cytomegalovirus infection. TCRdb analysed the reads with MiXCR anew, one entry per CDR3 protein. The table includes about 190,000 distinct CDR3 sequences, roughly 27% detected once. Sequenced input: PBMCs. Receptors originate from a human donor in good health (CMV status not recorded). Some clones in this sample may be carry-over from other donors' samples.

The J gene is TRBJ2-7, the V gene TRBV7-6; TRBD1 agrees at 7 bases. Germline V gene sequence: CDR1 SGHVS, CDR2 FNYEAQ. V gave up 5 bases and J gave up 9 bases; unmatched junction bases: 7. CDR3 length equals 12 residues. The CDR3 DNA sequence: TGTGCCAGCAGCCTCCGACAGGGACGGCAGTACTTC. It is translated as CASSLRQGRQYF. The full variable domain, in which reference TRBV7-6 and TRBJ2-7 provide the parts outside the CDR3, is GAGVSQSPRYKVTKRGQDVALRCDPISGHVSLYWYRQALGQGPEFLTYFNYEAQQDKSGLPNDRFSAERPEGSISTLTIQRTEQRDSAMYRCASSLRQGRQYFGPGTRLTVT.

The table lists this clonotype with many counts. This chain connects TRBV11-2 to TRBJ2-1; D possibly uses TRBD1 or TRBD2 (5 bases each). V was clipped by 3 bases and J by 7 bases, with 13 bases between them. Germline V gives CDR1 SGHAT, CDR2 FQNNGV. There are 14 residues in the CDR3. The DNA of the CDR3 is TGTGCCAGCAGCTTCGGGACCACCGGGAATGAGCAGTTCTTC. This encodes CASSFGTTGNEQFF.

In its sample, this clonotype was seen a few times. The chain links TRBV9 to TRBJ2-6, with D possibly TRBD2 on 5 matching bases. In germline, CDR1 is SGDLS, CDR2 YYNGEE. Deletions cut 5 bases from V and 0 bases from J, with 6 bases between. CDR3 length: 14 residues. The CDR3 here is CASSEGSGANVLTF. CDR3 nucleotide sequence: TGTGCCAGCAGTGAGGGCTCTGGGGCCAACGTCCTGACTTTC.

The CDR3 DNA sequence: TGTGCCAGCAGCTTAGGGACCCATAGCAATCAGCCCCAGCATTTT. Protein: CASSLGTHSNQPQHF. V gene TRBV11-2 combines with J gene TRBJ1-5, with unresolved D. V was trimmed by 1 base and J by 0 bases, leaving 7 bases between them. Germline loops: CDR1 SGHAT, CDR2 FQNNGV. This CDR3 has 15 residues.

This clonotype was picked up a small number of times. This chain links TRBV9 with TRBJ2-5, with 12 bases identical to TRBD2. The CDR3 loop spans 15 amino acids. Germline-derived CDR1 and CDR2 are SGDLS and YYNGEE. V lost 3 bases and J lost 1; bases outside the gene matches: 1. The CDR3 here is CASSASGGVQETQYF. The CDR3 region has the DNA TGTGCCAGCAGCGCTAGCGGGGGGGTCCAAGAGACCCAGTACTTC.

This clonotype was seen repeatedly, ten times or more. The chain carries TRBV12-3 or TRBV12-4 and TRBJ2-3; TRBD2 might be the D (5 bases). The CDR3 covers 16 residues. V shed 8 bases and J shed 3 bases, with 21 bases lying between them. CDR3 amino acids: CASCPPPGKGTDTQYF. In nucleotides, the CDR3 is TGTGCCAGCTGCCCACCTCCGGGGAAGGGAACAGATACGCAGTATTTT.

This clonotype came up a few times. The chain joins TRBV18 to TRBJ1-2; unclear D gene. CDR1 and CDR2 from the germline V gene are KGHSH and LQKENI. This CDR3 has 14 residues. The V and J ends lost 6 bases and 6 bases respectively, with 17 bases between them. The CDR3 DNA reads as TGTGCCAGCTCGGCAACCGGACGTATAGATGGCTACACCTTC. Translated: CASSATGRIDGYTF.

The CDR3 is CASSYQGLPYGYTF. CDR3 coding DNA: TGTGCCAGCAGCTACCAGGGGCTCCCCTATGGCTACACCTTC. The chain employs TRBV11-2 and TRBJ1-2; maybe TRBD1 (6 bases). V was pared by 4 bases and J by 4 bases, with 13 bases between. This CDR3 has 14 residues. Germline lookup yields CDR1 SGHAT and CDR2 FQNNGV.

The sample holds a few counts of this clonotype. The chain carries TRBV10-2 and TRBJ1-5; the match to TRBD1 covers 10 bases. J was trimmed by 5 bases and V by 5 bases; bases with no gene match: 6. This CDR3 has 15 amino acids. Germline loops: CDR1 WSHSY, CDR2 SAAADI. This chain's CDR3 is CASSWTGGQDQPQHF. The CDR3 nucleotides read TGCGCCAGCAGTTGGACAGGGGGGCAGGATCAGCCCCAGCATTTT.

This clonotype was seen only a few times. V usage is TRBV2 and J usage is TRBJ2-3; possibly TRBD1 or TRBD2 for D (6 bases each). The CDR3 contains 15 residues. Trimming removed 5 bases from V and 3 bases from J, with 15 bases in between. Germline loops: CDR1 SNHLY, CDR2 FYNNEI. The CDR3 reads CASSQEGGRTDTQYF. Here the CDR3 DNA reads TGTGCCAGCAGTCAGGAGGGGGGAAGGACAGATACGCAGTATTTT.

This clonotype was seen only a few times. The rearrangement uses TRBV7-2 and TRBJ2-7; D is possibly TRBD2 (5 bases). The CDR3 extends over 15 amino acids. In germline, CDR1 is SGHTA, CDR2 FQGNSA. Trimming left V 1 base short and J 1 base short, with 11 bases between. CDR3 nucleotides: TGTGCCAGCAGCTTAGTGAGTTCGGGATCCTACGAGCAGTACTTC. Residues: CASSLVSSGSYEQYF. The full variable domain, its missing parts supplied by reference TRBV7-2 and TRBJ2-7, is GAGVSQSPSNKVTEKGKDVELRCDPISGHTALYWYRQSLGQGLEFLIYFQGNSAPDKSGLPSDRFSAERTGGSVSTLTIQRTQQEDSAVYLCASSLVSSGSYEQYFGPGTRLTVT.

The V call is TRBV4-1, the J call TRBJ1-1; 11 nucleotides align to TRBD1. The junction had 8 bases not matched to a gene; V was cut back by 5 bases and J by 0 bases. The V gene's germline CDR1 is MGHRA and CDR2 YSYEKL. The CDR3 has 17 residues. The CDR3 here is CASSTRDRGLLNTEAFF. The CDR3 nucleotides are TGCGCCAGCAGCACCCGGGACAGGGGGTTATTGAACACTGAAGCTTTCTTT.

This rearrangement joins TRBV6-1 to TRBJ1-2; 9 bases agree with TRBD1. This CDR3 region has 16 residues. V lost 4 bases and J lost 5; bases outside the gene matches: 11. CDR1 and CDR2 from the germline V gene are MNHNS and SASEGT. The CDR3 nucleotides read TGTGCCAGCAGTGGAACCAGAACAGGGGGCGAATATGGCTACACCTTC. This codes for CASSGTRTGGEYGYTF.

V usage is TRBV7-3 and J usage is TRBJ2-1; the match to TRBD1 covers 7 bases. V shed 5 bases, J shed 2 bases, and the junction held 6 bases outside the gene matches. Germline CDR1 and CDR2: SGHTA and FQGTGA. The CDR3 length is 15 residues. The CDR3 sequence: CASSPIQGAYNEQFF. The CDR3 DNA follows: TGTGCCAGCAGCCCCATTCAGGGGGCCTACAATGAGCAGTTCTTC.